The clone carrying this TCR beta chain was seen at least ten times. Its specificity is unknown. This specimen comes from a study of T cells in Graves' hyperthyroidism and ophthalmopathy. RNA transcripts gave rise to amplified TCR beta CDR3 regions. The primer set for the first-round RT-PCR of the TCR CDR3 was HTBI. Using its own MiXCR run on the multiplex PCR reads, TCRdb lists one record per CDR3 protein. The sample contains more than 300,000 distinct CDR3 sequences, around 18% of which appear only once. Whole-study results and caveats: Model output signaled ophthalmopathy a median roughly 6.5 months ahead of onset.

The study left out patients who had uncontrolled infection, other autoimmune disease, pregnancy or lactation. This clonotype originated in a man between 18 and 35 years old with Graves' ophthalmopathy. Material: blood.

The CDR3 region is CASSLDGQGRGEQFF. CDR3 bases: TGTGCCAGCAGCTTAGATGGACAGGGTAGAGGTGAGCAGTTCTTC. This sequence joins TRBV11-3 and TRBJ2-1, with 8 nucleotides matching TRBD1. V trimming: 0 bases; J trimming: 9 bases; junction bases outside the gene matches: 7. CDR3 length: 15 residues. Germline V gives CDR1 SGHNT, CDR2 YENEEA. Full variable domain (remainder filled in from reference TRBV11-3 and TRBJ2-1): EAGVVQSPRYKIIEKKQPVAFWCNPISGHNTLYWYLQNLGQGPELLIRYENEEAVDDSQLPKDRFSAERLKGVDSTLKIQPAELGDSAVYLCASSLDGQGRGEQFFGPGTRLTVL.